This T cell receptor (beta chain) was found in a study of Tregs in tolerant kidney transplant recipients. The study's findings and limits: Biological reproducibility was not directly addressed in this study. Tolerant patients' donor-specific Tregs expanded beyond overall Tregs, suggesting antigen-driven growth. Validation in larger populations is needed because few patients were studied.

The CDR3 loop spans 15 amino acids. Per germline, CDR1 SEHNR and CDR2 FQNEAQ (reference sequence). Points on this clone: As yet, its antigen is unknown.

The nonmyeloablative bone marrow transplants came from related graft donors, with transient mixed chimerism. Unstimulated Tregs (CD4+CD25+CD127-) and CD4+CD25- non-Tregs were sorted from PBMCs. Using immunoSEQ multiplex PCR, the repertoire was profiled, and TCRdb retains in-frame clones only, with some absent. The data hold 55,000 to 75,000 clones, with 70% to 90% observed a single time. The V and J genes are TRBV7-9 and TRBJ2-5, with a tentative D call TRBD1 (6 bases). The assigned J gene may be wrong: the sequence end matches TRBJ2-7 better. The receptor was derived from a human patient who received a combined kidney and bone marrow transplant. These T cells may partly come from the graft donor. The sequenced sample was CD4+ T cells from blood (PBMCs), obtained 6 months after the transplant. CDR3 sequence reads: CASSQRRGPPYEQYF. The CDR3 region has the DNA TGTGCCAGCAGCCAACGCAGGGGTCCCCCCTACGAGCAGTACTTC.